This section outlines one T cell receptor (beta chain) sequence together with its context. As yet, its antigen is unknown. This entry belongs to a study of shared clonotypes between healthy human individuals. Study summary: The donor pool was made up of two women and a few men aged 18 to 49. Broader study findings: Clonotypes shared by all four sorted-subset donors had higher generation probabilities than non-shared clonotypes.

V lost 1 base to trimming and J lost 6 bases; unmatched junction nucleotides: 5. This CDR3 has 15 amino acids. CDR1 and CDR2 (germline): KGHSH, LQKENI. Original analysis: Filtering differed because ImmunoSEQ produced junction-only sequences that carried no quality scores. Repertoires were generated with immunoSEQ multiplex PCR, while TCRdb's copy carries only in-frame clones and drops some. V and J calls and clone size are those listed in that table; D and trimming were worked out from the DNA. The sample has some 2,400,000 clones; around 95% are singletons. The rearrangement joins TRBV18 to TRBJ2-4; 8 bases line up with TRBD1. This TCR came from a man aged 18 to 35 in good health. Sample: naive CD4+ T cells sorted from blood. Subset noted: CD45RA+ positively selected. The CDR3 reads CASSPRAGGGNIQYF. The CDR3, as DNA: TGTGCCAGCTCACCACGAGCAGGGGGCGGAAACATTCAGTACTTC.